This is a list of T cell receptor beta chains from one sample in a study of response to subunit inactivated influenza vaccine. TCRdb redid the calling of the RT-PCR reads with MiXCR, one entry per CDR3 protein. The table lists 650,000 or so distinct CDR3 sequences, 11% to 15% of them singletons. This specimen consisted of PBMCs from blood, obtained 14 to 15 days before vaccination. The receptors were gathered from a man aged 50 to 59 who received an inactivated influenza vaccine. Both conserved end residues are part of each CDR3. The D gene is left open where the match is weak. Clone size, where shown, is once, few, many, or a class for clones that have expanded.

. | TRBJ2-5 | TRBD2 | TRBV6-5 | CASSSAAGGSGTQYF | TGTGCCAGCAGTTCTGCGGCGGGAGGGTCGGGGACCCAGTACTTC
few | TRBJ2-7 | . | TRBV9 | CASSVGPLTYEQYF | TGTGCCAGCAGCGTAGGGCCACTAACCTACGAGCAGTACTTC
many | TRBJ1-1 | TRBD1 | TRBV5-6 | CASSAPDRATEAFF | TGTGCCAGCAGCGCTCCAGACAGGGCCACTGAAGCTTTCTTT
. | TRBJ2-7 | . | TRBV28 | CAGAASSYEQYF | TGTGCAGGGGCAGCCAGCTCCTACGAGCAGTACTTC
many | TRBJ2-7 | . | TRBV28 | CASSLSRAYEQYF | TGTGCCAGCAGTTTATCCAGGGCCTACGAGCAGTACTTC
. | TRBJ1-5 | . | TRBV20-1 | CSAREAQGNQPQHF | TGCAGTGCTAGAGAGGCACAGGGCAATCAGCCCCAGCATTTT
few | TRBJ1-1 | TRBD1 | TRBV7-9 | CASSLGRDRGFTEAFF | TGTGCCAGCAGCTTAGGGAGGGACAGGGGATTCACTGAAGCTTTCTTT
. | TRBJ1-5 | . | TRBV20-1 | CSAHRQTSNQPQHF | TGCAGTGCTCATCGGCAGACAAGCAATCAGCCCCAGCATTTT
few | TRBJ2-1 | TRBD2 | TRBV6-1 | CASSVTGGRLVNEQFF | TGTGCCAGCTCCGTGACGGGGGGGAGATTGGTCAATGAGCAGTTCTTC
. | TRBJ2-1 | TRBD2 | TRBV6-5 | CASSHGTSGGRYEQFF | TGTGCCAGCAGTCACGGGACTAGCGGGGGCCGCTATGAGCAGTTCTTC
few | TRBJ2-3 | . | TRBV14 | CASSQSGTGAVDTQYF | TGTGCCAGCAGCCAAAGTGGGACGGGAGCTGTGGATACGCAGTATTTT
. | TRBJ2-1 | TRBD2 | TRBV7-8 | CASSVGLREGDSYNEQFF | TGTGCCAGCAGCGTAGGTCTGCGGGAGGGCGATTCCTACAATGAGCAGTTCTTC
few | TRBJ1-4 | . | TRBV7-9 | CASSLEGAKGLFF | TGTGCCAGCAGCTTAGAGGGCGCCAAGGGACTGTTTTTT
. | TRBJ2-7 | TRBD1 | TRBV27 | CASSFTFTGAAGEQYF | TGTGCCAGCAGTTTTACATTTACAGGGGCGGCGGGCGAGCAGTACTTC
few | TRBJ2-1 | . | TRBV6-5 | CASSYSLGTRFNEQFF | TGTGCCAGCAGTTACTCTCTGGGGACACGATTCAATGAGCAGTTCTTC
. | TRBJ1-5 | TRBD1 | TRBV28 | CASSDRGTLRGNQPQHF | TGTGCCAGCAGTGACAGGGGGACCCTCCGAGGAAATCAGCCCCAGCATTTT
. | TRBJ2-1 | . | TRBV4-2 | CASSQHQAGNEQFF | TGTGCCAGCAGCCAACACCAGGCTGGCAATGAGCAGTTCTTC
few | TRBJ2-7 | . | TRBV7-2 | CASSLNIFSYEQYF | TGTGCCAGCAGCTTGAACATATTCAGCTACGAGCAGTACTTC
few | TRBJ2-2 | . | TRBV7-7 | CASSPQLPGELFF | TGTGCCAGCAGCCCCCAATTGCCCGGGGAGCTGTTTTTT
few | TRBJ1-1 | . | TRBV6-2/TRBV6-3 | CASSYSSGQMNTEAFF | TGTGCCAGCAGTTACTCGAGTGGGCAGATGAACACTGAAGCTTTCTTT
. | TRBJ2-2 | . | TRBV19 | CASRVRGATGELFF | TGTGCCAGTAGAGTCAGGGGAGCCACCGGGGAGCTGTTTTTT
many | TRBJ2-7 | TRBD1 | TRBV20-1 | CSAAGQGASEQYF | TGCAGTGCGGCAGGACAGGGGGCGTCGGAGCAGTACTTC
. | TRBJ2-7 | . | TRBV20-1 | CSARDTRTAYEQYF | TGCAGTGCTAGAGATACCAGGACAGCCTACGAGCAGTACTTC
few | TRBJ1-5 | . | TRBV5-1 | CASSQGGLEPQHF | TGCGCCAGCAGCCAGGGTGGCCTAGAGCCCCAGCATTTT
many | TRBJ1-6 | . | TRBV6-2/TRBV6-3 | CASSYSARGSPLHF | TGTGCCAGCAGTTACTCCGCCAGAGGTTCACCCCTCCACTTT
. | TRBJ1-1 | TRBD1 | TRBV2 | CASSVRTGAFTEAFF | TGTGCCAGCAGTGTACGGACAGGCGCTTTCACTGAAGCTTTCTTT
few | TRBJ2-7 | . | TRBV10-3 | CAISDPDSPHEQYF | TGTGCCATCAGTGATCCGGATAGTCCCCACGAGCAGTACTTC
. | TRBJ2-7 | . | TRBV10-3 | CAISGPAYEQYF | TGTGCCATCAGTGGGCCGGCCTACGAGCAGTACTTC
few | TRBJ2-3 | TRBD2 | TRBV20-1 | CSARDTSGSSSTDTQYF | TGCAGTGCTAGAGATACTAGCGGAAGCTCTAGCACAGATACGCAGTATTTT
. | TRBJ2-5 | TRBD2 | TRBV2 | CASSRGASGIGETQYF | TGTGCCAGCAGTCGGGGGGCTAGCGGGATTGGTGAGACCCAGTACTTC
many | TRBJ1-4 | . | TRBV4-2 | CASSQDTGTKEKLFF | TGTGCCAGCAGCCAAGATACAGGGACGAAGGAAAAACTGTTTTTT
. | TRBJ2-1 | . | TRBV3-1 | CASSQDSGPGYEQFF | TGTGCCAGCAGCCAAGATAGCGGTCCCGGCTATGAGCAGTTCTTC
few | TRBJ1-4 | . | TRBV28 | CASSPRWSERNEKLFF | TGTGCCAGCAGCCCCAGATGGTCAGAGCGTAATGAAAAACTGTTTTTT
few | TRBJ2-2 | TRBD2 | TRBV4-1 | CASSQGLAGLINTGELFF | TGCGCCAGCAGCCAAGGACTAGCGGGGCTGATAAACACCGGGGAGCTGTTTTTT
. | TRBJ2-1 | TRBD2 | TRBV2 | CASRRLAGVMEQFF | TGTGCCAGCAGAAGACTAGCGGGAGTGATGGAGCAGTTCTTC
few | TRBJ1-5 | . | TRBV12-3/TRBV12-4 | CASSRAGVRNQPQHF | TGTGCCAGCAGCAGGGCGGGGGTGCGCAATCAGCCCCAGCATTTT
many | TRBJ2-3 | TRBD1 | TRBV29-1 | CSVEGQKTDTQYF | TGCAGCGTTGAGGGACAGAAAACAGATACGCAGTATTTT
. | TRBJ2-7 | . | TRBV7-9 | CASSPRGFEQYF | TGTGCCAGCAGCCCCCGGGGATTCGAGCAGTACTTC
many | TRBJ2-3 | . | TRBV11-2 | CASSQRDGSTDTQYF | TGTGCCAGCAGCCAGAGAGACGGCTCTACAGATACGCAGTATTTT
few | TRBJ2-7 | . | TRBV10-3 | CAISESGRVSYEQYF | TGTGCCATCAGTGAGTCAGGCAGGGTCTCCTACGAGCAGTACTTC
few | TRBJ2-1 | . | TRBV20-1 | CSARAPGSNEQFF | TGCAGTGCTAGGGCACCGGGATCGAATGAGCAGTTCTTC
few | TRBJ1-2 | TRBD1 | TRBV5-1 | CASSLGPRQGNGYTF | TGCGCCAGCAGCTTGGGCCCCCGACAGGGAAATGGCTACACCTTC
. | TRBJ2-5 | TRBD2 | TRBV6-1 | CASSLGTSGSYQETQYF | TGTGCCAGCAGCCTAGGGACTAGCGGGTCGTACCAAGAGACCCAGTACTTC
. | TRBJ2-1 | . | TRBV4-2 | CASSQDGRAYNEQFF | TGTGCCAGCAGCCAAGACGGACGGGCCTACAATGAGCAGTTCTTC
. | TRBJ2-7 | TRBD1 | TRBV18 | CASSVTGTWGNEQYF | TGTGCCAGCTCCGTGACAGGGACATGGGGAAACGAGCAGTACTTC
few | TRBJ1-2 | . | TRBV12-3/TRBV12-4 | CASRAGGDYGYTF | TGTGCCAGCAGGGCGGGGGGGGACTATGGCTACACCTTC
many | TRBJ2-5 | TRBD1 | TRBV4-2 | CASSQDRQETQYF | TGTGCCAGCAGCCAGGACAGGCAAGAGACCCAGTACTTC
few | TRBJ2-7 | . | TRBV6-6 | CASSYSWGNEQYF | TGTGCCAGCAGTTACTCTTGGGGGAACGAGCAGTACTTC
. | TRBJ2-1 | . | TRBV20-1 | CSAGGWLGNEQFF | TGCAGTGCAGGAGGGTGGTTAGGGAATGAGCAGTTCTTC
. | TRBJ2-3 | . | TRBV5-1 | CASSFSSRGVGDTQYF | TGCGCCAGCAGCTTCAGCTCTAGGGGAGTAGGAGATACGCAGTATTTT
many | TRBJ1-4 | . | TRBV5-1 | CASSLDGTPNEKLFF | TGCGCCAGCAGCTTGGACGGGACTCCTAATGAAAAACTGTTTTTT
. | TRBJ2-7 | . | TRBV2 | CASGAGGSYEQYF | TGTGCCAGCGGGGCGGGTGGCTCCTACGAGCAGTACTTC
. | TRBJ1-2 | TRBD1 | TRBV5-6 | CASSLGQGARYGYTF | TGTGCCAGCAGCTTGGGTCAGGGGGCGCGTTATGGCTACACCTTC
few | TRBJ1-3 | . | TRBV12-3/TRBV12-4 | CASSRGLSGNTIYF | TGTGCCAGCAGTCGGGGGCTCTCTGGAAACACCATATATTTT
few | TRBJ2-5 | . | TRBV4-1 | CASSQVPGQETQYF | TGCGCCAGCAGCCAAGTTCCCGGCCAAGAGACCCAGTACTTC
few | TRBJ2-3 | TRBD2 | TRBV24-1 | CATSDFAGADTQYF | TGTGCCACCAGTGATTTTGCGGGAGCAGATACGCAGTATTTT
few | TRBJ2-2 | TRBD2 | TRBV20-1 | CSASPPVGLVGGRPGELFF | TGCAGTGCTAGTCCCCCTGTGGGGCTAGTCGGGGGGAGACCCGGGGAGCTGTTTTTT